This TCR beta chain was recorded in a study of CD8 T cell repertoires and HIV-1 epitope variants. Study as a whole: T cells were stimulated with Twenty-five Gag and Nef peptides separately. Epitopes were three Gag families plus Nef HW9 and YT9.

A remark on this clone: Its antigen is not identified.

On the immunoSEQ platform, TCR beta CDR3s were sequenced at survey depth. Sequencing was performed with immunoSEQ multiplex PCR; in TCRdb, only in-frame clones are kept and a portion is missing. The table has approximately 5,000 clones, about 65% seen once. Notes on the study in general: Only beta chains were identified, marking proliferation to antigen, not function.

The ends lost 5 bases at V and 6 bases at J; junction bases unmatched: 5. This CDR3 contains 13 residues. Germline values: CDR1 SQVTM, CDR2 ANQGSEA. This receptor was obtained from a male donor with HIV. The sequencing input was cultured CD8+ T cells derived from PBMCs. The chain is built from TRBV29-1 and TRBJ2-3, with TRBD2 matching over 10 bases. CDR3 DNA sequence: TGCAGCGTTCGACTAGCGGGTGTGGATACGCAGTATTTT. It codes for CSVRLAGVDTQYF.